Following are 19 T cell receptor beta chains from one sample sequenced in a study of cytomegalovirus exposure and HLA in healthy donors. The PCR used 60 Vbeta and 13 Jbeta primers. Libraries were prepared by immunoSEQ multiplex PCR; TCRdb keeps only in-frame clonotypes and omits some of them. The sample has 140,000 to 150,000 clones; roughly 72% are singletons. Sequencing was done on a sample of PBMCs. The receptors derive from a man aged 35 to 55 in good health and CMV-seronegative.

V usage is TRBV28 and J usage is TRBJ2-1; the match to TRBD2 covers 7 bases. The CDR3 loop spans 15 amino acids. The V gene end was trimmed by 5 bases and the J gene end by 6 bases; junction bases not matched to a gene: 10. The germline CDR1 and CDR2 sequences are MDHEN and SYDVKM. CDR3 sequence reads: CASSIRSGGRNEQFF. In nucleotides, the CDR3 is TGTGCCAGCAGTATTCGATCGGGAGGCCGCAATGAGCAGTTCTTC.

V is TRBV9 and J is TRBJ2-2; TRBD1 matches 7 bases. Germline values: CDR1 SGDLS, CDR2 YYNGEE. V gave up 1 base and J gave up 5 bases; unmatched junction bases: 5. The CDR3 is 15 amino acids. The CDR3 region has the DNA TGTGCCAGCAGCGTATTGGCAGGGGGAACCGGGGAGCTGTTTTTT. Translating gives CASSVLAGGTGELFF. Looking up the rest from reference TRBV9 and TRBJ2-2 gives the full variable domain: DSGVTQTPKHLITATGQRVTLRCSPRSGDLSVYWYQQSLDQGLQFLIQYYNGEERAKGNILERFSAQQFPDLHSELNLSSLELGDSALYFCASSVLAGGTGELFFGEGSRLTVL.

This clone has only a few counts. The chain has TRBV30 and TRBJ2-3, with 8 bases identical to TRBD2. The CDR3 covers 18 residues. Germline lookup yields CDR1 GTSNPN and CDR2 SVGIG (reference sequence). With 1 base clipped from V and 4 bases from J, the junction kept 16 bases outside the gene matches. CDR3 sequence reads: CAWSDFSGSFSIADTQYF. The DNA of the CDR3 is TGTGCCTGGAGTGACTTCAGCGGGAGCTTTTCCATTGCAGATACGCAGTATTTT.

The chain couples TRBV7-6 to TRBJ1-5; TRBD1 matches 8 bases. The V and J ends lost 4 bases and 0 bases, in that order; junction bases with no gene match: 11. This CDR3 region has 18 residues. Germline V gives CDR1 SGHVS, CDR2 FNYEAQ. The CDR3 here is CASSSNRDRTHSNQPQHF. The CDR3 bases are TGTGCCAGCAGCTCAAATCGGGACAGGACTCATAGCAATCAGCCCCAGCATTTT.

V and J are TRBV4-2 and TRBJ2-2; D uncertain. Trimming removed 1 base at V and 8 bases at J, with 11 bases between. CDR1 is LGHNA, CDR2 YNFKEQ, per germline. The CDR3 runs 14 residues. CDR3 in DNA: TGTGCCAGCAGCCAAGCCCCATCAGGAGGGGAGCTGTTTTTT. The encoded protein is CASSQAPSGGELFF.

DNA of the CDR3: TGTGCCAGCAGTGCAGGTTGGGACAGTTCCTACGAGCAGTACTTC. This codes for CASSAGWDSSYEQYF. The V gene is TRBV6-1, the J gene TRBJ2-7, with TRBD1 matching 7 bases. The CDR3 is 15 residues long. Unmatched junction bases numbered 7, after V lost 4 bases and J lost 1 base. Germline V gene sequence: CDR1 MNHNS, CDR2 SASEGT.

The table lists this clone with a count of one. The J gene is TRBJ1-4, the V gene TRBV5-4; D call uncertain. The CDR3 length is 14 residues. From germline, CDR1 is SGHNT and CDR2 YYREEE (reference sequence). V was shortened by 0 bases and J by 8 bases, with 11 bases between the two germline ends. The CDR3 sequence: CASSLGGAGEKLFF. The CDR3 DNA sequence: TGTGCCAGCAGCTTGGGGGGAGCGGGGGAAAAACTGTTTTTT.

The chain links TRBV29-1 to TRBJ2-1; tentatively, D is TRBD1 (5 bases). CDR3 length: 13 residues. Germline CDR1 is SQVTM and CDR2 is ANQGSEA. V was pared by 3 bases and J by 8 bases, with 14 bases between. CDR3: CSVDLRGIDEQFF. The CDR3 region has the DNA TGCAGCGTTGACCTTAGGGGAATCGATGAGCAGTTCTTC.

The chain combines TRBV10-3 with TRBJ1-2; possibly TRBD1 for D (6 bases). The CDR3 is made up of 13 amino acids. Trimming pared 7 bases from V and 6 bases from J, leaving 15 bases between. CDR1 and CDR2 (germline): ENHRY, SYGVKD. CDR3 protein: CAINIEAGDGYTF. The CDR3 bases are TGTGCCATCAACATTGAGGCAGGGGATGGCTACACCTTC.

The chain combines TRBV7-6 with TRBJ2-5; tentative D call: TRBD1 (5 bases). This CDR3 spans 13 amino acids. Germline-derived CDR1 and CDR2 are SGHVS and FNYEAQ. Deletions cut 5 bases from V and 5 bases from J, with 12 bases between. The CDR3 region has the DNA TGTGCCAGCAGCCCTCAGGGTGTGGAGACCCAGTACTTC. Encoded protein: CASSPQGVETQYF.

The J gene is TRBJ2-3, the V gene TRBV6-5; D remains unclear. Trimming cost V 1 base and J 5 bases, with 7 bases left between them. The CDR3 is 13 residues long. Germline V gene sequence: CDR1 MNHEY, CDR2 SVGAGI. The CDR3: CASSYLLRDTQYF. The CDR3 region has the DNA TGTGCCAGCAGTTACTTACTAAGAGATACGCAGTATTTT.

This sequence joins TRBV19 and TRBJ2-7, with 10 bases aligning to TRBD1. This CDR3 is built from 13 residues. J lost 6 bases, V lost 5 bases, and 4 bases had no gene match. Germline-derived CDR1 and CDR2 are LNHDA and SQIVND (reference sequence). The CDR3 loop is CASSVTGGGEQYF. Here the CDR3 DNA reads TGTGCCAGTAGTGTGACAGGGGGCGGCGAGCAGTACTTC.

This chain links TRBV11-2 with TRBJ1-5; D gene uncertain. Germline loops: CDR1 SGHAT, CDR2 FQNNGV. The V end was cut by 1 base, the J end by 4 bases, with 8 bases between. There are 14 residues in the CDR3. CDR3 region: CASSLGPGNQPQHF. The CDR3 nucleotides are TGTGCCAGCAGCTTAGGACCGGGGAATCAGCCCCAGCATTTT.

V is TRBV6-5 and J is TRBJ2-3; a possible D gene is TRBD2 (5 bases). The CDR3 covers 16 residues. V dropped 0 bases and J dropped 1 base, with 11 bases sitting between them. The germline V gene encodes CDR1 MNHEY and CDR2 SVGAGI. The CDR3 DNA reads TGTGCCAGCAGTTACTCGGCGGCAGCGGGCACAGATACGCAGTATTTT. This codes for CASSYSAAAGTDTQYF.

The chain carries TRBV27 and TRBJ2-5; the D gene is possibly TRBD1 (5 bases). The DNA end lines up better with TRBJ2-7; the J call may be wrong. This CDR3 has 13 residues. From germline, CDR1 is MNHEY and CDR2 SMNVEV (reference sequence). CDR3 DNA: TGTGCCAGCAGTTTGACAGTCGCCTACGAGCAGTACTTC. Translating gives CASSLTVAYEQYF.

Here the CDR3 DNA reads TGTGCCAGCAGCTTAGGACTAGCACCCTACGAGCAGTACTTC. Translated: CASSLGLAPYEQYF. The rearrangement links TRBV7-9 to TRBJ2-7, with 7 bases fitting TRBD2. The CDR3 is made up of 14 amino acids. The germline V gene encodes CDR1 SEHNR and CDR2 FQNEAQ (reference sequence). Trimming removed 1 base from V and 2 bases from J; junction bases left unmatched: 2.

Concerning this clone itself: The sample has other DNA sequences that encode this CDR3 too. The V gene is TRBV6-5, the J gene TRBJ2-3, with D hard to call. The CDR3 runs 13 residues. V lost 4 bases, J lost 3 bases, and 8 bases lay in between. Germline V lookup: CDR1 MNHEY, CDR2 SVGAGI. CDR3 loop: CASSLQKTDTQYF. The CDR3 DNA is TGTGCCAGCAGTTTACAGAAAACAGATACGCAGTATTTT.

The chain uses TRBV18 and TRBJ1-3; D gene unclear. The ends were cut back, 4 bases at V and 4 bases at J, with 14 bases in the middle. This CDR3 spans 15 amino acids. CDR1 is KGHSH, CDR2 LQKENI, per germline. For the CDR3, the DNA is TGTGCCAGCTCACGAGACAAGATCCCCGGAAACACCATATATTTT. Translated, it gives CASSRDKIPGNTIYF.

The chain is built from TRBV6-4 and TRBJ2-2; no firm D call. Trimming removed 5 bases from V and 2 bases from J, with 6 bases in between. This CDR3 has 13 residues. CDR1 is MRHNA and CDR2 is SNTAGT in the germline V gene. The CDR3 DNA reads as TGTGCCAGCAGTTGGCAAAACACCGGGGAGCTGTTTTTT. Translated: CASSWQNTGELFF.